Below, one TCR beta chain is given with its context. The sample comes from a study of blood T cell repertoires in COVID-19. Study-level information: From the United States, Italy and Spain came samples of acute and convalescent COVID-19.

Authors' data handling: Amplification of reference gene primers was used by the study to estimate nucleated cell counts. This table comes from immunoSEQ multiplex PCR, and its TCRdb copy is limited to in-frame clones, with some not included. That table furnishes V, J and clone size, whereas the DNA furnished D and trimming. The data hold 200,000 to 250,000 clones, with about four fifths observed a single time. CDR3 length equals 16 residues. The V end was cut by 0 bases, the J end by 0 bases, with 9 bases between. The germline V gene encodes CDR1 SGHAT and CDR2 FQNNGV. V is TRBV11-2 and J is TRBJ2-4; maybe TRBD1 (5 bases). The receptor was derived from a woman over 75 with acute or convalescent COVID-19. What was sequenced was peripheral blood. The CDR3 spells CASSLDSGLAKNIQYF. In nucleotides, the CDR3 is TGTGCCAGCAGCTTAGATTCAGGGTTAGCCAAAAACATTCAGTACTTC.